The clone carrying this T cell receptor beta chain is a singleton in its sample. Its antigen is unknown. The sample is drawn from a study of T-cell memory formation after mild COVID-19. Study summary: In these data, TCR clusters were largely donor specific.

5'RACE primed from the constant segment yielded TCR alpha and TCR beta cDNA libraries bearing sample barcodes and UMIs. TCRdb analysed the 5' RACE reads with MiXCR anew, one entry per CDR3 protein. The profile shows hundreds of thousands of distinct CDR3 sequences, approximately 24% of them singletons. Study-level findings and limits: CD8+ contracting clones occupied EMRA, while CD4+ ones occupied mainly CM and EM. The study detected some responding clones in pre-infection memory, suggesting cross-reactive memory joined.

The TCR sequence derives from an adult woman who had mild COVID-19 (a few samples of this study predate the infection). Cell type and time point are not known. The sequenced sample was PBMCs or a T cell subset sorted from them (not recorded which).

DNA of the CDR3: TGTGCCACCAGTGATTTGGGGACCTCCGAGCAGTACTTC. The encoded protein is CATSDLGTSEQYF. The V call is TRBV24-1, the J call TRBJ2-7; D could derive from TRBD1 or TRBD2 (5 bases each). Germline values: CDR1 KGHDR, CDR2 SFDVKD. The V end lost 0 bases, the J end lost 6 bases, and 8 bases lay between the germline ends. The CDR3 sequence is 13 residues long.